This passage covers 32 T cell receptor beta chains from one sample sequenced in a study of blood T cell repertoires in COVID-19. Only in-frame clones appear in the TCRdb table, and some are missing; sequencing was by immunoSEQ multiplex PCR. The sample carries approximately 80,000 clones, roughly 88% recorded once. Input material: peripheral blood. These receptors originate from a human donor in a cohort sampled during active COVID-19.

This chain joins TRBV5-5 and TRBJ2-2, with D hard to call. Germline V gene sequence: CDR1 SGHKS, CDR2 YYEKEE (reference sequence). V lost 4 bases and J 1 base, leaving 11 bases between the germline ends. CDR3 length: 15 amino acids. As DNA, the CDR3 is TGTGCCAGCAGCCCGGTACTCCAGAACACCGGGGAGCTGTTTTTT. It specifies CASSPVLQNTGELFF.

The rearrangement uses TRBV5-1 and TRBJ1-2, with D maybe TRBD1 (6 bases). V shed 1 base and J shed 6 bases, with 10 bases lying between them. The CDR3 has 13 residues. Germline V gene lookup returns CDR1 SGHRS and CDR2 YFSETQ. CDR3 sequence reads: CASSLNRENGYTF. The CDR3, as DNA: TGCGCCAGCAGCTTGAACAGGGAGAATGGCTACACCTTC.

V usage is TRBV19 and J usage is TRBJ2-3; the match to TRBD1 covers 7 bases. The CDR3 sequence is 14 residues long. With V trimmed by 7 bases and J by 0 bases, 4 bases remained unmatched. The germline CDR1 and CDR2 sequences are LNHDA and SQIVND (reference sequence). The chain's CDR3 is CASTRTGSTDTQYF. The CDR3 coding sequence is TGTGCCAGTACCAGGACAGGCAGCACAGATACGCAGTATTTT.

This chain joins TRBV6-2 or TRBV6-3 and TRBJ2-7; TRBD1 matches 7 bases. The CDR3 has 11 amino acids. Germline V CDR1 and CDR2: MNHEY, SVGEGT. Trimming cost V 5 bases and J 9 bases; bases outside gene matches: 4. The CDR3 region is CASSDRDAQYF. CDR3 bases: TGTGCCAGCAGTGACAGGGACGCGCAGTACTTC.

The chain recombines TRBV24-1 with TRBJ2-3; TRBD1 matches 12 bases. In germline, CDR1 is KGHDR, CDR2 SFDVKD. This CDR3 is built from 18 residues. Germline trimming cut 7 bases from V and 8 bases from J; bases unmatched to any gene: 18. DNA for the CDR3: TGTGCCACCAGCCCCTCCTTCGGAGGGGACAGGGGGCCTGGTACGCAGTATTTT. Translation gives CATSPSFGGDRGPGTQYF.

The CDR3 protein is CASGGGGLAAGDTQYF. CDR3 nucleotide sequence: TGTGCCAGCGGTGGGGGGGGACTAGCGGCAGGAGATACGCAGTATTTT. The chain uses TRBV7-2 and TRBJ2-3, with 11 bases matching TRBD2. In germline, CDR1 is SGHTA, CDR2 FQGNSA. This CDR3 has 16 amino acids. Germline trimming cut 8 bases from V and 5 bases from J; bases unmatched to any gene: 12.

This chain connects TRBV10-3 to TRBJ2-5, with 9 nucleotides matching TRBD2. J lost 3 bases, V lost 5 bases, and 7 bases had no gene match. This CDR3 spans 15 amino acids. Germline V gives CDR1 ENHRY, CDR2 SYGVKD. CDR3 DNA sequence: TGTGCCATCAGTCAGGCGGGAGGGGGGGAAGAGACCCAGTACTTC. This codes for CAISQAGGGEETQYF.

The chain links TRBV6-6 to TRBJ1-2; D is undetermined. Germline values: CDR1 MNHNY, CDR2 SVGAGI (reference sequence). This CDR3 region has 13 residues. Trimming cost V 3 bases and J 6 bases, with 11 bases left between them. CDR3 nucleotide sequence: TGTGCCAGCAGTTATGGGGAGTTTAATGGCTACACCTTC. As protein: CASSYGEFNGYTF.

In regard to this clone: This CDR3 is also generated by other DNA sequences in the sample. The chain recombines TRBV12-3 or TRBV12-4 with TRBJ1-5, with D unclear. The CDR3 contains 12 residues. Trimming took 5 bases from V and 5 from J, leaving 7 bases between them. The CDR3: CASSTGDQPQHF. The CDR3 region has the DNA TGTGCCAGCAGTACGGGAGATCAGCCCCAGCATTTT.

The chain couples TRBV5-5 to TRBJ1-6, with D unclear. Per the germline V gene, CDR1 is SGHKS and CDR2 is YYEKEE (reference sequence). Trimming left V 5 bases short and J 6 bases short, with 12 bases between. This CDR3 region has 14 residues. The CDR3 DNA reads TGTGCCAGCAGGTTATGGGAGTCTAATTCACCCCTCCACTTT. It specifies CASRLWESNSPLHF.

The V gene is TRBV6-5, the J gene TRBJ1-2; 9 bases are a match to TRBD1. The J segment lost 0 bases and the V segment lost 4 bases, leaving 3 bases of the junction unmatched. This CDR3 region has 15 residues. Germline values: CDR1 MNHEY, CDR2 SVGAGI. CDR3: CASSSRDRANYGYTF. In DNA form, the CDR3 reads TGTGCCAGCAGTTCCCGGGACAGGGCTAACTATGGCTACACCTTC.

V is TRBV30 and J is TRBJ2-3, with D perhaps matching TRBD2 (6 bases). CDR1 is GTSNPN, CDR2 SVGIG, per germline (reference sequence). V dropped 5 bases and J dropped 4 bases, with 13 bases sitting between them. CDR3 length: 13 amino acids. For the CDR3, the DNA is TGTGCCTGGGGGACTTCAAAACCAGATACGCAGTATTTT. Amino acid sequence: CAWGTSKPDTQYF.

This clone is a singleton in its sample. The chain couples TRBV30 to TRBJ2-3, with a tentative D call TRBD1 (5 bases). The CDR3 totals 13 residues. Per the germline V gene, CDR1 is GTSNPN and CDR2 is SVGIG (reference sequence). V shed 1 base and J shed 0 bases, with 5 bases lying between them. DNA of the CDR3: TGTGCCTGGAGTGGGGGCAGCACAGATACGCAGTATTTT. It codes for CAWSGGSTDTQYF.

The V and J genes are TRBV11-2 and TRBJ1-5, with no clear D. There are 14 residues in the CDR3. Trimming left V 3 bases short and J 2 bases short, with 8 bases between. Germline V lookup: CDR1 SGHAT, CDR2 FQNNGV. CDR3 coding DNA: TGTGCCAGCAGCTTGGGCCAGGGCAATCAGCCCCAGCATTTT. Its protein is CASSLGQGNQPQHF. Looking up the rest from reference TRBV11-2 and TRBJ1-5 gives the full variable domain: EAGVAQSPRYKIIEKRQSVAFWCNPISGHATLYWYQQILGQGPKLLIQFQNNGVVDDSQLPKDRFSAERLKGVDSTLKIQPAKLEDSAVYLCASSLGQGNQPQHFGDGTRLSIL.

The chain combines TRBV5-1 with TRBJ2-1, with TRBD1 matching 8 bases. V trimming: 2 bases; J trimming: 8 bases; junction bases outside the gene matches: 6. Germline CDR1 SGHRS, CDR2 YFSETQ. This CDR3 comprises 14 residues. CDR3 bases: TGCGCCAGCAGCTTCCCAGGACAGGGCGATGAGCAGTTCTTC. Amino acid sequence: CASSFPGQGDEQFF.

The rearrangement links TRBV27 to TRBJ2-3, with D uncertain. The CDR3 loop spans 14 amino acids. The germline V gene encodes CDR1 MNHEY and CDR2 SMNVEV (reference sequence). V was cut by 2 bases and J by 2 bases, with 8 bases left in between. The chain's CDR3 is CASSLTQDTDTQYF. In nucleotides, the CDR3 is TGTGCCAGCAGTTTAACCCAGGACACAGATACGCAGTATTTT.

This chain links TRBV10-3 with TRBJ2-5; 11 bases match TRBD1. Germline V lookup: CDR1 ENHRY, CDR2 SYGVKD. CDR3 size: 13 residues. The trim removed 9 bases at V and 5 bases at J, leaving 5 bases unmatched. The DNA for the CDR3 is TGTGCCATTGGACAGGGGGCGGGTGAGACCCAGTACTTC. It is translated as CAIGQGAGETQYF.

This sequence joins TRBV7-2 and TRBJ2-7, with D perhaps TRBD1 (6 bases). Germline V gene lookup returns CDR1 SGHTA and CDR2 FQGNSA. The CDR3 loop spans 13 amino acids. V was cut by 3 bases and J by 2 bases, with 8 bases left in between. CDR3 protein: CASSLDRAYEQYF. The CDR3 region has the DNA TGTGCCAGCAGCTTGGACAGAGCCTACGAGCAGTACTTC. The whole variable domain, filled in from reference TRBV7-2 and TRBJ2-7, reads GAGVSQSPSNKVTEKGKDVELRCDPISGHTALYWYRQSLGQGLEFLIYFQGNSAPDKSGLPSDRFSAERTGGSVSTLTIQRTQQEDSAVYLCASSLDRAYEQYFGPGTRLTVT.

In its sample, this clone was seen a few times. V usage is TRBV28 and J usage is TRBJ2-7; 7 positions match TRBD2. Trimming removed 3 bases from V and 4 bases from J; junction bases left unmatched: 9. The CDR3 has 15 residues. Germline loops: CDR1 MDHEN, CDR2 SYDVKM. CDR3 DNA: TGTGCCAGCAGTTTGGGTCAGGGAGGGTTTTACGAGCAGTACTTC. Protein: CASSLGQGGFYEQYF.

The chain uses TRBV19 and TRBJ2-4; D is perhaps TRBD1 (6 bases). With 2 bases removed from V and 1 base from J, the gap between germline ends came to 12 bases. Germline V gene lookup returns CDR1 LNHDA and CDR2 SQIVND (reference sequence). The CDR3 length is 16 residues. The CDR3 coding sequence is TGTGCCAGTAGTATACTTAACAGGGAGGCCAAAAACATTCAGTACTTC. This codes for CASSILNREAKNIQYF.

The CDR3 DNA sequence: TGTGCCAGCTCAACAGGGAATTCACCCCTCCACTTT. Protein: CASSTGNSPLHF. The chain employs TRBV18 and TRBJ1-6; tentative D call: TRBD1 (6 bases). Deletions cut 5 bases from V and 7 bases from J, with 6 bases between. CDR1 and CDR2 (germline): KGHSH, LQKENI. The CDR3 is 12 residues long.

The chain couples TRBV28 to TRBJ1-2; D remains unclear. CDR3 length: 14 amino acids. V was cut by 3 bases and J by 0 bases, with 8 bases left in between. CDR1 MDHEN and CDR2 SYDVKM come from the germline V gene. The CDR3 is CASSFAGTNYGYTF. DNA of the CDR3: TGTGCCAGCAGTTTCGCAGGTACTAACTATGGCTACACCTTC.

This clone was seen only once. This sequence joins TRBV4-1 and TRBJ1-5, with D perhaps matching TRBD1 (5 bases). V was trimmed by 8 bases and J by 5 bases, leaving 16 bases between them. This CDR3 has 14 residues. The germline V gene encodes CDR1 MGHRA and CDR2 YSYEKL. The CDR3 nucleotides read TGCGCCAGCGGACTTGGCGGGGGGGATCAGCCCCAGCATTTT. It codes for CASGLGGGDQPQHF.

The gene calls are TRBV5-6 and TRBJ1-4; 7 nucleotides agree with TRBD1. The CDR3 consists of 17 residues. With 1 base clipped from V and 2 bases from J, the junction kept 8 bases outside the gene matches. Germline V gene lookup returns CDR1 SGHDT and CDR2 YYEEEE. The CDR3 bases are TGTGCCAGCAGCTTGTTAGGGGGCCTCGGGACTAATGAAAAACTGTTTTTT. Translation gives CASSLLGGLGTNEKLFF.

This clone was seen just once. CDR3 amino acids: CATSRETGQARAFF. CDR3 DNA: TGTGCCACCAGCAGAGAAACAGGACAGGCTAGAGCTTTCTTT. This chain links TRBV15 with TRBJ1-1; 7 bases align to TRBD1. This CDR3 is 14 amino acids long. Germline assignment: CDR1 LNHNV and CDR2 YYDKDF (reference sequence). The junction had 8 bases not matched to a gene; V was cut back by 0 bases and J by 10 bases.

The chain combines TRBV7-9 with TRBJ1-4; tentatively, D is TRBD1 (5 bases). This CDR3 is built from 18 residues. Germline V lookup: CDR1 SEHNR, CDR2 FQNEAQ (reference sequence). Trimming left V 3 bases short and J 5 bases short, with 22 bases between. This CDR3 reads CASSFRLLGGGKNEKLFF. The CDR3 nucleotides read TGTGCCAGCAGCTTCCGCCTTCTGGGTGGGGGGAAAAATGAAAAACTGTTTTTT.

The rearrangement links TRBV7-2 to TRBJ2-5; D unresolved. V was shortened by 3 bases and J by 5 bases, with 10 bases between the two germline ends. The CDR3 consists of 13 residues. Per germline, CDR1 SGHTA and CDR2 FQGNSA. CDR3 bases: TGTGCCAGCAGCTTTCAGGCTGGGGAGACCCAGTACTTC. Translating it yields CASSFQAGETQYF.

The rearrangement links TRBV19 to TRBJ2-4, with a possible D match to TRBD2 (5 bases). The V and J ends lost 3 bases and 7 bases respectively, with 7 bases between them. Germline CDR1 is LNHDA and CDR2 is SQIVND (reference sequence). The CDR3 runs 12 residues. The CDR3 DNA follows: TGTGCCAGTAGTATTTCGGGGAACATTCAGTACTTC. This encodes CASSISGNIQYF.

This sequence joins TRBV29-1 and TRBJ1-2; maybe TRBD1 (5 bases). The CDR3 is 12 amino acids. Germline V CDR1 and CDR2: SQVTM, ANQGSEA. V was pared by 0 bases and J by 7 bases, with 9 bases between. CDR3 in DNA: TGCAGCGTTGAAGACTTCGGGGGTGGCTACACCTTC. Its protein product is CSVEDFGGGYTF.

The gene calls are TRBV30 and TRBJ2-7, with TRBD2 identical over 7 bases. V lost 7 bases to trimming and J lost 6 bases; unmatched junction nucleotides: 3. In germline, CDR1 is GTSNPN, CDR2 SVGIG (reference sequence). The CDR3 contains 10 residues. CDR3 protein: CALGRVEQYF. In nucleotides, the CDR3 is TGTGCCTTGGGGAGGGTCGAGCAGTACTTC.

This clone is a singleton in its sample. Here the CDR3 reads CASSYQKTDYGYTF. CDR3 DNA: TGTGCCAGTAGCTATCAAAAGACAGACTATGGCTACACCTTC. The chain couples TRBV19 to TRBJ1-2; perhaps TRBD1 as D (5 bases). Between the trimmed V and J ends, which lost 6 bases and 3 bases, there was a span of 14 bases. The CDR3 is 14 amino acids. The germline V gene has CDR1 LNHDA and CDR2 SQIVND (reference sequence).

This clone was seen just once. The chain carries TRBV18 and TRBJ1-1; D gene unclear. Deletions cut 4 bases from V and 4 bases from J, with 10 bases between. CDR1 is KGHSH and CDR2 is LQKENI in the germline V gene. This CDR3 region has 13 residues. Here the CDR3 reads CASSLRESTEAFF. In nucleotides, the CDR3 is TGTGCCAGCTCACTCCGGGAGAGCACTGAAGCTTTCTTT.